This record looks at one T cell receptor beta chain sequence and its context. The antigen is not known. TCR beta VDJ and CDR3 profiling used genomic DNA as template. TCRdb independently ran MiXCR on the reads; one entry per CDR3 protein. Of more than 150,000 distinct CDR3 sequences in the sample, 64% are singletons; the top ten hold just over 45%. The sample comes from a study of CD8+CD57+ T cells in acquired aplastic anemia. General study points: Common to patients and controls were 25 to 30 CD8+ CDR3 sequences.

Material: sorted CD4+, CD8+, or CD8+CD57+ T cells (not recorded which) from PBMCs. The clonotype was recovered from a human donor with severe aplastic anemia or a healthy control (not recorded which).

CDR3 nucleotides: TGTGCCAGCAGCGTACAGTCCGGGTATGGCTACACCTTC. Amino acid sequence: CASSVQSGYGYTF. The V and J genes are TRBV9 and TRBJ1-2; D gene uncertain. V was shortened by 1 base and J by 5 bases, with 9 bases between the two germline ends. CDR3 size: 13 residues. The V gene's germline CDR1 is SGDLS and CDR2 YYNGEE.